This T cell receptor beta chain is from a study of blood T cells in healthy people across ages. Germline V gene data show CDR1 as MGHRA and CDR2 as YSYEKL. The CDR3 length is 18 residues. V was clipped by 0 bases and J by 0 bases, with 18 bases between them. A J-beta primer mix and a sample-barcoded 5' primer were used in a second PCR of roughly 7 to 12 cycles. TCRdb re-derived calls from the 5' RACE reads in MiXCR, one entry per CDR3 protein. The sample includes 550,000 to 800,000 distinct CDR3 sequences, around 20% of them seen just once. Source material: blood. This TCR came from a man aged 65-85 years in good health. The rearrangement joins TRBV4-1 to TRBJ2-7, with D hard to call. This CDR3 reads CASSQDLGNGRSSYEQYF. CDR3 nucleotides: TGCGCCAGCAGCCAAGATCTAGGTAACGGGCGATCCTCCTACGAGCAGTACTTC.